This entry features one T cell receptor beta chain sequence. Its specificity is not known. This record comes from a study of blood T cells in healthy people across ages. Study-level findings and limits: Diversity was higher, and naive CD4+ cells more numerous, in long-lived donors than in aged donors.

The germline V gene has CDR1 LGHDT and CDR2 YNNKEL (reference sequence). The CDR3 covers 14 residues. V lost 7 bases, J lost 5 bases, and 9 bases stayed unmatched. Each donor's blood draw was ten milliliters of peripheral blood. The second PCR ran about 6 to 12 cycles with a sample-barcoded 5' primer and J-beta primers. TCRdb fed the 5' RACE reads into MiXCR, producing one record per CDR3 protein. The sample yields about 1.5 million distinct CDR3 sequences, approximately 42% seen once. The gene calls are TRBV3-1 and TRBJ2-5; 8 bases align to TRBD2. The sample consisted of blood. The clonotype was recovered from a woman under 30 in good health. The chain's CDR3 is CASTSLADHETQYF. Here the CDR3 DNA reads TGTGCCAGCACATCACTAGCGGATCACGAGACCCAGTACTTC.